The 3 T cell receptor beta chains reported below all come from one sample, sequenced in a study of beta chain features in type 1 diabetes. Study findings and constraints: Type 1 diabetes patients had moderately but significantly shorter TCRB CDR3s in all four CD4+ subsets.

cDNA synthesis used the whole RNA isolate, giving expressed TCRB sequences. Data came from immunoSEQ multiplex PCR; TCRdb stores just in-frame clones and leaves some out. The table lists about 150,000 clones, more than 10% of them singletons, with 1.3% in the top ten. Antigen specificity for these receptors is unknown. Input material: central memory CD4+ T cells from blood. The receptors derive from a man younger than 35 with type 1 diabetes.

This clone has more than one count but fewer than ten. The chain joins TRBV27 to TRBJ2-7, with 7 bases lining up with TRBD2. Germline CDR1 and CDR2: MNHEY and SMNVEV (reference sequence). V gave up 10 bases and J gave up 4 bases; unmatched junction bases: 13. The CDR3 sequence is 14 residues long. CDR3 amino acids: CATKKRGLSYEQYF. The CDR3, as DNA: TGTGCCACCAAAAAGCGGGGCCTTTCATACGAGCAGTACTTC.

This clone has only a few counts. V usage is TRBV7-6 and J usage is TRBJ1-1; 8 nucleotides align to TRBD1. The CDR3 has 16 amino acids. Unmatched junction bases numbered 8, after V lost 0 bases and J lost 5 bases. Looked up from germline, CDR1 is SGHVS and CDR2 is FNYEAQ. The CDR3 coding sequence is TGTGCCAGCAGCTTAGCAATGGGACAGGCAGGAACTGAAGCTTTCTTT. Translating gives CASSLAMGQAGTEAFF.

V is TRBV5-6 and J is TRBJ2-2; the D is unclear. The CDR3 spans 12 residues. V lost 1 base and J 4 bases, leaving 2 bases between the germline ends. In germline, CDR1 is SGHDT, CDR2 YYEEEE. CDR3 sequence: CASSLPTGELFF. The CDR3 DNA sequence: TGTGCCAGCAGCTTGCCCACCGGGGAGCTGTTTTTT.